This T cell receptor (beta chain) was found in a study of T cell repertoires in cytomegalovirus infection. As for the study in general: Public TCR beta signature analysis indicated the presence of both CMV infection and matching HLA type.

V was shortened by 0 bases and J by 1 base, with 7 bases between the two germline ends. Looked up from germline, CDR1 is MNHNS and CDR2 is SASEGT. The CDR3 loop spans 15 amino acids. Points from the study as a whole: The study found HLA-C-restricted CMV-specific TCR beta clonotypes dominating the ex vivo response. The cumulative frequency of public TCR beta families identified carriers of CMV plus the relevant HLA.

TCRdb analysed the reads with MiXCR anew, one entry per CDR3 protein. The data hold some 270,000 distinct CDR3 sequences, with over 15% observed a single time. This clonotype has more than one count but fewer than ten. The antigen is not known. The receptor was isolated from a human donor in good health (CMV status not recorded). Some clones in this sample may be carry-over from other donors' samples. The chain recombines TRBV6-1 with TRBJ1-5; D is ambiguous. Input material: CD8+ T cells from PBMCs. CDR3 in amino acids: CASSEALWSNQPQHF. The CDR3 nucleotides are TGTGCCAGCAGTGAAGCGCTTTGGAGCAATCAGCCCCAGCATTTT.